One sample yielded the 2 T cell receptor beta chains listed below, sequenced in a study of vaccination and CD4 T cells after COVID-19. These receptors have no identified antigens. Documented treatment: approximately 9-day PBMC culture with coronavirus spike peptide pools or control peptides (ViraFEST assay). The Oncomine TCR Beta short-read assay was applied to DNA of cultured CD4+ T cells. A single record per CDR3 protein comes from TCRdb applying MiXCR to the PCR reads. The sample gives 10,000 to 15,000 distinct CDR3 sequences, roughly four fifths of which show up once; 20% to 25% is in the top ten. The source material was CD4+ T cells from blood, cultured in vitro. These receptors originate from a human donor who had recovered from COVID-19.

The chain joins TRBV20-1 to TRBJ1-2; 8 bases map to TRBD1. The CDR3 length is 15 residues. The V gene end was trimmed by 3 bases and the J gene end by 5 bases; junction bases not matched to a gene: 11. CDR1 and CDR2 from the germline V gene are DFQATT and SNEGSKA (reference sequence). Written as DNA, the CDR3 is TGCAGTGCTAGTAGGGGGCAGGGGGCTTGGTATGGCTACACCTTC. Translation: CSASRGQGAWYGYTF.

The chain has TRBV7-2 and TRBJ1-2; D call uncertain. This CDR3 is 11 amino acids long. In germline, CDR1 is SGHTA, CDR2 FQGNSA. V dropped 10 bases and J dropped 8 bases, with 14 bases sitting between them. The CDR3 nucleotides are TGTGCCAACAAGGTGGCCGGGGGCTACACCTTC. This codes for CANKVAGGYTF.